Listed below are T cell receptor beta chains from one sample, sequenced in a study of Graves' ophthalmopathy and Graves' hyperthyroidism. TCRdb re-called the multiplex PCR reads through MiXCR, storing one row per CDR3 protein. The table lists approximately 460,000 distinct CDR3 sequences, roughly 14% of them singletons. Specimen: blood. All receptors derive from a woman aged 30 to 39 with Graves' ophthalmopathy. The CDR3 runs from the conserved cysteine through the conserved F or W. Fields, in order: CDR3 DNA, CDR3 protein, J gene, V gene, D gene, clone size. A D gene is named only where the DNA matches it firmly. Clone size is not always given. Where it is, it says once, few, many or a class for expanded clones.

CDR3nt: TGTGCCAGCAGTTTATCAGGGGGCTCTGGTGGCTACACCTTC
CDR3aa: CASSLSGGSGGYTF
j_gene: TRBJ1-2
v_gene: TRBV12-3/TRBV12-4
d_gene: TRBD1
abundance: many

CDR3nt: TGTGCCAGCAGTTTGCGGGCAGGAGTTTTGGCCCAGCATTTT
CDR3aa: CASSLRAGVLAQHF
j_gene: TRBJ1-5
v_gene: TRBV28
d_gene: .
abundance: many

CDR3nt: TGTGCCACCAGTGGGCCCCGGAACACTGAAGCTTTCTTT
CDR3aa: CATSGPRNTEAFF
j_gene: TRBJ1-1
v_gene: TRBV24-1
d_gene: .
abundance: many

CDR3nt: TGCAGTGGGGCAGGCACAGATACGCAGTATTTT
CDR3aa: CSGAGTDTQYF
j_gene: TRBJ2-3
v_gene: TRBV20-1
d_gene: .
abundance: many

CDR3nt: TGTGCCAGCAGTTACGAGGAGGGATCCGATCAGCCCCAGCATTTT
CDR3aa: CASSYEEGSDQPQHF
j_gene: TRBJ1-5
v_gene: TRBV6-5
d_gene: .
abundance: many

CDR3nt: TGTGCCAGCAGCCAATCGGGACTAGCGGGACTCAGCTCCTACGAGCAGTACTTC
CDR3aa: CASSQSGLAGLSSYEQYF
j_gene: TRBJ2-7
v_gene: TRBV4-2
d_gene: TRBD2
abundance: .

CDR3nt: TGTGCCAGCATCGGCGGGGAGCTGTTTTTT
CDR3aa: CASIGGELFF
j_gene: TRBJ2-2
v_gene: TRBV2
d_gene: .
abundance: many

CDR3nt: TGTGCCAGTGTCCGGGACGGGTACACTGAAGCTTTCTTT
CDR3aa: CASVRDGYTEAFF
j_gene: TRBJ1-1
v_gene: TRBV19
d_gene: .
abundance: .

CDR3nt: TGTGCCAGCAGTTTCTCCCTTCGCAGGGGGGGCTATGGCTACACCTTC
CDR3aa: CASSFSLRRGGYGYTF
j_gene: TRBJ1-2
v_gene: TRBV28
d_gene: TRBD1
abundance: many

CDR3nt: TGTGCCAGCAGCCGCTCAGGACAGGGGAGAGTAGGCTATGGCTACACCTTC
CDR3aa: CASSRSGQGRVGYGYTF
j_gene: TRBJ1-2
v_gene: TRBV11-2
d_gene: TRBD1
abundance: once

CDR3nt: TGTGCCAGCAGTGTGGGGCAATTGGAATCACCCCTCCACTTT
CDR3aa: CASSVGQLESPLHF
j_gene: TRBJ1-6
v_gene: TRBV6-1
d_gene: .
abundance: many

CDR3nt: TGTGCCAGCAAGAGACAGGGTGGGCGCTCCTACGAGCAGTACTTC
CDR3aa: CASKRQGGRSYEQYF
j_gene: TRBJ2-7
v_gene: TRBV6-5
d_gene: TRBD1
abundance: many

CDR3nt: TGTGCCAGCAGCACCCCTATCTCTGGAAACACCATATATTTT
CDR3aa: CASSTPISGNTIYF
j_gene: TRBJ1-3
v_gene: TRBV9
d_gene: .
abundance: many

CDR3nt: TGTGCCAGCAGTTATGCGCTACGACAGGGAGACTACGAGCAGTACTTC
CDR3aa: CASSYALRQGDYEQYF
j_gene: TRBJ2-7
v_gene: TRBV28
d_gene: TRBD1
abundance: many

CDR3nt: TGCGCCAGCAGCCAAGATCCCACAGGGGTTTACGAGCAGTACTTC
CDR3aa: CASSQDPTGVYEQYF
j_gene: TRBJ2-7
v_gene: TRBV4-1
d_gene: TRBD1
abundance: many

CDR3nt: TGTGCCTGGAGTGTACGGAGGGCCGGCAATCAGCCCCAGCATTTT
CDR3aa: CAWSVRRAGNQPQHF
j_gene: TRBJ1-5
v_gene: TRBV30
d_gene: .
abundance: many

CDR3nt: TGTGCCAGCAGCTTGGGGCAGGGATCGTTTGGCTACACCTTC
CDR3aa: CASSLGQGSFGYTF
j_gene: TRBJ1-2
v_gene: TRBV5-6
d_gene: .
abundance: .

CDR3nt: TGTGCCTCCATTTTGGGGGACGCAACTAATGAAAAACTGTTTTTT
CDR3aa: CASILGDATNEKLFF
j_gene: TRBJ1-4
v_gene: TRBV2
d_gene: .
abundance: .

CDR3nt: TGTGCCAGCAGTTACTCTGCAGGACATGAAGAGACCCAGTACTTC
CDR3aa: CASSYSAGHEETQYF
j_gene: TRBJ2-5
v_gene: TRBV6-2/TRBV6-3
d_gene: .
abundance: many

CDR3nt: TGTGCCAGCTTCTCAAATCCGGGACAGGGGAGCGAGCAGTACTTC
CDR3aa: CASFSNPGQGSEQYF
j_gene: TRBJ2-7
v_gene: TRBV12-3/TRBV12-4
d_gene: TRBD1
abundance: .

CDR3nt: TGCGCCAGCATAGCCGGGACTTCAGGACGTGAGCAGTACTTC
CDR3aa: CASIAGTSGREQYF
j_gene: TRBJ2-7
v_gene: TRBV10-1
d_gene: .
abundance: .

CDR3nt: TGTGCCAGCAGTCTGGGGGCTAGCGGGGGGGGATACACAGATACGCAGTATTTT
CDR3aa: CASSLGASGGGYTDTQYF
j_gene: TRBJ2-3
v_gene: TRBV6-2/TRBV6-3
d_gene: TRBD2
abundance: many

CDR3nt: TGTGCCAGCAGAGGGGACAGGGCCCGGATGAGGGAGCAGTACTTC
CDR3aa: CASRGDRARMREQYF
j_gene: TRBJ2-7
v_gene: TRBV12-3/TRBV12-4
d_gene: TRBD1
abundance: many

CDR3nt: TGTGCCAGCACCAAATCATCGGAGGCGACTAGCGGGGAGAACACCGGGGAGCTGTTTTTT
CDR3aa: CASTKSSEATSGENTGELFF
j_gene: TRBJ2-2
v_gene: TRBV6-4
d_gene: TRBD2
abundance: many

CDR3nt: TGTGCCTGGGACAGGGGGCTGGGTCAGCCCCAGCATTTT
CDR3aa: CAWDRGLGQPQHF
j_gene: TRBJ1-5
v_gene: TRBV30
d_gene: TRBD1
abundance: .

CDR3nt: TGTGCCAGCAGACTCGAAGGCTATAGCAATCAGCCCCAGCATTTT
CDR3aa: CASRLEGYSNQPQHF
j_gene: TRBJ1-5
v_gene: TRBV12-3/TRBV12-4
d_gene: .
abundance: many

CDR3nt: TGTGCCAGCAGTCGGACAGGGGCCCAGGGGGAGCAGTACTTC
CDR3aa: CASSRTGAQGEQYF
j_gene: TRBJ2-7
v_gene: TRBV3-1
d_gene: TRBD1
abundance: many

CDR3nt: TGCGCCAGCAGCGCCTGGGACCGAACGACTGAAGCTTTCTTT
CDR3aa: CASSAWDRTTEAFF
j_gene: TRBJ1-1
v_gene: TRBV5-1
d_gene: .
abundance: many

CDR3nt: TGTGCCAGCAGCCCCCCGGGGTATCAGCCCCAGCATTTT
CDR3aa: CASSPPGYQPQHF
j_gene: TRBJ1-5
v_gene: TRBV6-1
d_gene: .
abundance: many

CDR3nt: TGCGCCAGCAGCTTTGGGACGGCCAAAGAGACCCAGTACTTC
CDR3aa: CASSFGTAKETQYF
j_gene: TRBJ2-5
v_gene: TRBV5-1
d_gene: .
abundance: many

CDR3nt: TGTGCCAGCAGTTACGCCGATAACACCGGGGAGCTGTTTTTT
CDR3aa: CASSYADNTGELFF
j_gene: TRBJ2-2
v_gene: TRBV6-5
d_gene: .
abundance: many

CDR3nt: TGTGCCAGCAGTGAAGGGACAGTGTTCTACGAGCAGTACTTC
CDR3aa: CASSEGTVFYEQYF
j_gene: TRBJ2-7
v_gene: TRBV6-1
d_gene: .
abundance: many

CDR3nt: TGTGCCAGCAGTTCCGTATGGGGCGGGGGGGTCGCCGGGGAGCTGTTTTTT
CDR3aa: CASSSVWGGGVAGELFF
j_gene: TRBJ2-2
v_gene: TRBV6-5
d_gene: TRBD2
abundance: .

CDR3nt: TGTGCCAGCAGTCTGACAGGGGGTAGGGCTGCTTTCTTT
CDR3aa: CASSLTGGRAAFF
j_gene: TRBJ1-1
v_gene: TRBV27
d_gene: TRBD1
abundance: many

CDR3nt: TGTGCCAGCAGTTGGACAGATCAGCCCCAGCATTTT
CDR3aa: CASSWTDQPQHF
j_gene: TRBJ1-5
v_gene: TRBV12-3/TRBV12-4
d_gene: .
abundance: many

CDR3nt: TGTGCCAGTAGTATGAGAGACAGCACCGGGGAGCTGTTTTTT
CDR3aa: CASSMRDSTGELFF
j_gene: TRBJ2-2
v_gene: TRBV19
d_gene: .
abundance: few

CDR3nt: TGTGCCATCAGTAACCCCGGGGACAGGGGACACCAAGAGACCCAGTACTTC
CDR3aa: CAISNPGDRGHQETQYF
j_gene: TRBJ2-5
v_gene: TRBV10-3
d_gene: TRBD1
abundance: many

CDR3nt: TGTGCCAGCAGCGGAACCGCAGACAGGGCGAGTTATAATTCACCCCTCCACTTT
CDR3aa: CASSGTADRASYNSPLHF
j_gene: TRBJ1-6
v_gene: TRBV9
d_gene: TRBD1
abundance: many

CDR3nt: TGTGCCAGTACGGACTGGCCGAGCACTGAAGCTTTCTTT
CDR3aa: CASTDWPSTEAFF
j_gene: TRBJ1-1
v_gene: TRBV6-2/TRBV6-3
d_gene: .
abundance: .

CDR3nt: TGTGCCAGCAGCGCCCAGGGGGCATCTGGAAACACCATATATTTT
CDR3aa: CASSAQGASGNTIYF
j_gene: TRBJ1-3
v_gene: TRBV9
d_gene: TRBD1
abundance: many

CDR3nt: TGTGCCAGCAGTGAAGGTCAAAGGGGGGAGACCCAGTACTTC
CDR3aa: CASSEGQRGETQYF
j_gene: TRBJ2-5
v_gene: TRBV6-1
d_gene: .
abundance: few

CDR3nt: TGTGCCAGCAGTTTGGGACAGGGGGCGCGTGGAAACACCATATATTTT
CDR3aa: CASSLGQGARGNTIYF
j_gene: TRBJ1-3
v_gene: TRBV12-3/TRBV12-4
d_gene: TRBD1
abundance: many

CDR3nt: TGTGCCAGCAGTTACGGCACTGCCAGTCCTAACTATGGCTACACCTTC
CDR3aa: CASSYGTASPNYGYTF
j_gene: TRBJ1-2
v_gene: TRBV6-5
d_gene: .
abundance: many

CDR3nt: TGTGCCAGCAGACAGACAGGAACAGAGACCCAGTACTTC
CDR3aa: CASRQTGTETQYF
j_gene: TRBJ2-5
v_gene: TRBV6-5
d_gene: .
abundance: many

CDR3nt: TGTGCCAGCAGTGAAGGGACAGGGGGCTATGGCTACACCTTC
CDR3aa: CASSEGTGGYGYTF
j_gene: TRBJ1-2
v_gene: TRBV6-1
d_gene: TRBD1
abundance: many

CDR3nt: TGTGCCAGCAGTACAGGCTCCGGGACACCGAACACTGAAGCTTTCTTT
CDR3aa: CASSTGSGTPNTEAFF
j_gene: TRBJ1-1
v_gene: TRBV12-3/TRBV12-4
d_gene: .
abundance: few

CDR3nt: TGTGCCAGCAGTTACTCCCCAGGGGATATGGAAAAACTGTTTTTT
CDR3aa: CASSYSPGDMEKLFF
j_gene: TRBJ1-4
v_gene: TRBV6-5
d_gene: .
abundance: few

CDR3nt: TGTGCCAGCAGTCCCCACGGGACAGGGTTCTCCTACGAGCAGTACTTC
CDR3aa: CASSPHGTGFSYEQYF
j_gene: TRBJ2-7
v_gene: TRBV12-3/TRBV12-4
d_gene: TRBD1
abundance: many

CDR3nt: TGTGCCTGCTTGGGACCGGACGGCGAGTACTTC
CDR3aa: CACLGPDGEYF
j_gene: TRBJ2-7
v_gene: TRBV27
d_gene: .
abundance: many

CDR3nt: TGTGCCTGGACCGAGCAGGGGGCCGGCTATGGCTACACCTTC
CDR3aa: CAWTEQGAGYGYTF
j_gene: TRBJ1-2
v_gene: TRBV30
d_gene: TRBD1
abundance: many

CDR3nt: TGTGCCAGCAGCCGACTAGCAGAGTACGAGCAGTACTTC
CDR3aa: CASSRLAEYEQYF
j_gene: TRBJ2-7
v_gene: TRBV7-8
d_gene: TRBD2
abundance: .

CDR3nt: TGCAGTGCACTCCGACTAGCGGGGGACCAAGAGACCCAGTACTTC
CDR3aa: CSALRLAGDQETQYF
j_gene: TRBJ2-5
v_gene: TRBV20-1
d_gene: TRBD2
abundance: few

CDR3nt: TGTGCCAGCAGTTTACGCCACCAGAACACTGAAGCTTTCTTT
CDR3aa: CASSLRHQNTEAFF
j_gene: TRBJ1-1
v_gene: TRBV12-3/TRBV12-4
d_gene: .
abundance: many

CDR3nt: TGTGCCAGCAGCTTCACTGGAGGGGGCGGAGAGACCCAGTACTTC
CDR3aa: CASSFTGGGGETQYF
j_gene: TRBJ2-5
v_gene: TRBV7-3
d_gene: .
abundance: .

CDR3nt: TGTGCCAGCAGTGAACGGTCGCCTAACTATGGCTACACCTTC
CDR3aa: CASSERSPNYGYTF
j_gene: TRBJ1-2
v_gene: TRBV6-1
d_gene: .
abundance: many